The clone carrying this T cell receptor beta chain was seen at least ten times. The CDR3 runs 14 residues. Germline lookup yields CDR1 MDHEN and CDR2 SYDVKM. Trimming removed 5 bases at V and 2 bases at J, with 13 bases between. Amplification yielded TCR beta CDR3 regions, with RNA transcripts as the source. TCR CDR3 underwent first-round RT-PCR with the HTBI primer set. TCRdb reprocessed the multiplex PCR reads with MiXCR, giving one entry per CDR3 protein. The profile shows about 610,000 distinct CDR3 sequences, about a sixth of them singletons. The sample comes from a study of T cells in Graves' hyperthyroidism and ophthalmopathy.

This chain joins TRBV28 and TRBJ2-7; D is perhaps TRBD1 or TRBD2 (5 bases each). The receptor comes from a woman between 40 and 55 years old with Graves' ophthalmopathy. Sequenced: blood. The CDR3 is CASSLWGTTYEQYF. The CDR3 DNA is TGTGCCAGCAGTCTGTGGGGGACGACCTACGAGCAGTACTTC.